Below are 22 T cell receptor beta chains sequenced from a single sample in a study of cytomegalovirus exposure and HLA in healthy donors. With 60 Vbeta and 13 Jbeta primers, the PCR was carried out. Profiled with immunoSEQ multiplex PCR; TCRdb holds only in-frame clones, not every one. The sample lists around 190,000 clones, around 79% occurring once. The specimen was PBMCs. The receptors here all came from a woman aged 45-59 years in good health and CMV-seronegative.

The gene calls are TRBV29-1 and TRBJ2-7; 10 bases align to TRBD1. The CDR3 covers 14 residues. CDR1 is SQVTM, CDR2 ANQGSEA, per germline. V shed 4 bases, J shed 5 bases, and the junction held 8 bases outside the gene matches. CDR3 DNA: TGCAGCGTTGCCGGCGGGACAGGGGCCCACGAGCAGTACTTC. Encoded protein: CSVAGGTGAHEQYF.

V is TRBV19 and J is TRBJ2-4; the D gene is possibly TRBD1 (7 bases). Germline V gene sequence: CDR1 LNHDA, CDR2 SQIVND (reference sequence). V shed 1 base and J shed 1 base, with 14 bases lying between them. The CDR3 covers 17 residues. Here the CDR3 reads CASSIVGAGGAKNIQYF. The CDR3 DNA sequence: TGTGCCAGTAGTATAGTAGGGGCAGGGGGGGCCAAAAACATTCAGTACTTC.

This clone occurred once. The gene calls are TRBV15 and TRBJ2-7; 13 positions agree with TRBD2. The germline V gene has CDR1 LNHNV and CDR2 YYDKDF (reference sequence). The V gene end was trimmed by 0 bases and the J gene end by 6 bases; junction bases not matched to a gene: 2. The CDR3 contains 15 residues. CDR3 region: CATSREGTSGAEQYF. The CDR3, as DNA: TGTGCCACCAGCAGAGAGGGGACTAGCGGGGCCGAGCAGTACTTC.

The V call is TRBV4-3, the J call TRBJ1-2; 10 nucleotides line up with TRBD1. This CDR3 region has 15 residues. CDR1 LGHNA and CDR2 YSLEER come from the germline V gene. With V trimmed by 3 bases and J by 8 bases, 9 bases remained unmatched. CDR3 nucleotides: TGCGCCAGCAGCCAGGAGGGACAGGGGACGCGGGGCTACACCTTC. Its protein is CASSQEGQGTRGYTF.

The chain uses TRBV7-2 and TRBJ2-1; TRBD2 aligns across 9 bases. This CDR3 is 17 amino acids long. V lost 2 bases, J lost 5 bases, and 10 bases stayed unmatched. Germline loops: CDR1 SGHTA, CDR2 FQGNSA. CDR3 DNA sequence: TGTGCCAGCAGCTTACTTAATCGGGGACTAGCTAACAATGAGCAGTTCTTC. Translating it yields CASSLLNRGLANNEQFF.

Only one count was recorded for this clone. The chain employs TRBV5-4 and TRBJ1-2; TRBD1 matches 7 bases. CDR1 is SGHNT, CDR2 YYREEE, per germline (reference sequence). This CDR3 region has 15 residues. The V segment lost 4 bases and the J segment 5 bases; nucleotides outside the gene matches: 11. The CDR3 nucleotides are TGTGCCAGCAGCCGGTCCGAGGGGGCGTCTTATGGCTACACCTTC. It is translated as CASSRSEGASYGYTF.

The genes are TRBV11-2 and TRBJ2-1, with 12 bases lining up with TRBD2. Unmatched junction bases numbered 14, after V lost 0 bases and J lost 5 bases. Germline CDR1 reads SGHAT; CDR2 reads FQNNGV. CDR3 length: 20 residues. The CDR3 sequence: CASSLDWKLAGGDWDNEQFF. The CDR3 DNA is TGTGCCAGCAGCTTAGATTGGAAGCTAGCGGGAGGGGACTGGGACAATGAGCAGTTCTTC.

V gene TRBV18 combines with J gene TRBJ2-5, with 7 bases that match TRBD1. The J call may be mistaken, given a closer DNA end match to TRBJ2-7. The CDR3 covers 14 residues. Germline V CDR1 and CDR2: KGHSH, LQKENI. CDR3: CASSPGTVDYEQYF. In nucleotides, the CDR3 is TGTGCCAGCTCACCCGGGACAGTGGATTACGAGCAGTACTTC.

Only a few counts were recorded for this clone. This rearrangement joins TRBV5-1 to TRBJ1-1; D is possibly TRBD1 (6 bases). V dropped 5 bases and J dropped 9 bases, with 17 bases sitting between them. CDR3 length: 13 residues. The germline V gene has CDR1 SGHRS and CDR2 YFSETQ. CDR3 sequence reads: CASRRGGGKQAFF. The CDR3 DNA follows: TGCGCCAGCAGACGGGGGGGCGGTAAGCAAGCTTTCTTT.

V gene TRBV28 combines with J gene TRBJ2-4; TRBD2 matches at 9 bases. Trimming at V came to 5 bases and at J to 5 bases, leaving 7 bases not matched to a gene. Per germline, CDR1 MDHEN and CDR2 SYDVKM. The CDR3 is 15 amino acids. As DNA, the CDR3 is TGTGCCAGCAGTCAGGGTAGCGGGAGACAAAACATTCAGTACTTC. It yields the protein CASSQGSGRQNIQYF.

The rearrangement uses TRBV5-5 and TRBJ2-3, with D uncertain. Trimming stripped 1 base from V and 0 bases from J, with 9 bases between. Germline CDR1 SGHKS, CDR2 YYEKEE (reference sequence). The CDR3 runs to 15 residues. The CDR3 reads CASSLTVLSTDTQYF. Here the CDR3 DNA reads TGTGCCAGCAGCTTGACAGTCCTAAGCACAGATACGCAGTATTTT.

This chain connects TRBV28 to TRBJ2-3; maybe TRBD1 (7 bases). CDR1 is MDHEN, CDR2 SYDVKM, per germline. The V gene lost 3 bases and the J gene lost 3 bases, with 25 bases spanning the gap. The CDR3 covers 19 residues. CDR3 DNA sequence: TGTGCCAGCAGTTTTCAGTGGGACCTCCCATCAGGGGGGACAGATACGCAGTATTTT. Translated: CASSFQWDLPSGGTDTQYF.

This sequence joins TRBV11-2 and TRBJ1-6; TRBD1 matches 9 bases. V dropped 4 bases and J dropped 8; count of bases not matched to a gene: 9. This CDR3 is 16 amino acids long. Per germline, CDR1 SGHAT and CDR2 FQNNGV. The chain's CDR3 is CASSSGTGIIDSPLHF. As DNA, the CDR3 is TGTGCCAGCAGCTCCGGGACAGGGATTATCGATTCACCCCTCCACTTT.

This sequence joins TRBV15 and TRBJ1-5; weak D call: TRBD1 (5 bases). The CDR3 sequence is 15 residues long. Germline V CDR1 and CDR2: LNHNV, YYDKDF (reference sequence). V dropped 1 base and J dropped 2 bases, with 9 bases sitting between them. In DNA form, the CDR3 reads TGTGCCACCAGCAGAGTGGAAGGGGGCAATCAGCCCCAGCATTTT. Its translation is CATSRVEGGNQPQHF.

In its sample, this clone was seen once. The chain has TRBV5-4 and TRBJ2-7; D ambiguous. The V gene's germline CDR1 is SGHNT and CDR2 YYREEE (reference sequence). Trimming pared 0 bases from V and 2 bases from J, leaving 15 bases between. The CDR3 loop spans 16 amino acids. The CDR3 sequence is CASSLEAPPSPYEQYF. The CDR3 region has the DNA TGTGCCAGCAGCTTGGAAGCACCTCCTTCTCCCTACGAGCAGTACTTC. The full variable domain, completed using reference TRBV5-4 and TRBJ2-7, is ETGVTQSPTHLIKTRGQQVTLRCSSQSGHNTVSWYQQALGQGPQFIFQYYREEENGRGNFPPRFSGLQFPNYSSELNVNALELDDSALYLCASSLEAPPSPYEQYFGPGTRLTVT.

The chain uses TRBV2 and TRBJ2-5; the D is unclear. CDR1 is SNHLY and CDR2 is FYNNEI in the germline V gene. This CDR3 comprises 13 residues. V lost 5 bases and J 5 bases, leaving 12 bases between the germline ends. CDR3 sequence reads: CASSSESSETQYF. In DNA, the CDR3 is TGTGCCAGCAGTTCTGAGTCGTCCGAGACCCAGTACTTC.

The chain combines TRBV7-3 with TRBJ2-1; tentatively, D is TRBD1 (6 bases). This CDR3 comprises 15 residues. Germline V gives CDR1 SGHTA, CDR2 FQGTGA. V was pared by 5 bases and J by 7 bases, with 18 bases between. CDR3 in amino acids: CASSHRTVPRNEQFF. The CDR3 DNA follows: TGTGCCAGCAGCCATCGGACAGTACCTAGGAATGAGCAGTTCTTC.

CDR3 loop: CASREPGTGGARGYTF. The CDR3 nucleotides are TGTGCCAGCAGGGAGCCCGGGACAGGGGGCGCTCGGGGCTACACCTTC. The rearrangement joins TRBV6-6 to TRBJ1-2, with 12 bases aligning to TRBD1. V trimming: 6 bases; J trimming: 8 bases; junction bases outside the gene matches: 13. Germline V CDR1 and CDR2: MNHNY, SVGAGI (reference sequence). The CDR3 is 16 amino acids.

The chain uses TRBV7-9 and TRBJ2-1, with D possibly TRBD1 on 5 matching bases. The CDR3 runs 14 residues. Per the germline V gene, CDR1 is SEHNR and CDR2 is FQNEAQ (reference sequence). V lost 5 bases and J lost 8, with 16 bases in between. CDR3 in DNA: TGTGCCAGCAGCCCCAATGGGGCAATGGATGAGCAGTTCTTC. Its translation is CASSPNGAMDEQFF.

This chain uses TRBV29-1 with TRBJ2-1; D gene uncertain. Germline CDR1 is SQVTM and CDR2 is ANQGSEA. The CDR3 sequence is 12 residues long. Trimming took off 7 bases at V and 1 base at J, with 8 bases between the two ends. The CDR3 DNA sequence: TGCAGCGCTTCCCGGTCCTACAATGAGCAGTTCTTC. Protein product: CSASRSYNEQFF.

Only one count was recorded for this clone. The chain recombines TRBV11-1 with TRBJ2-7; TRBD1 aligns across 9 bases. The CDR3 has 15 residues. J lost 1 base, V lost 5 bases, and 6 bases had no gene match. Germline CDR1 is SGHAT and CDR2 is FQDESV (reference sequence). The CDR3 sequence is CASSSRDRASYEQYF. The CDR3 DNA reads TGTGCCAGCAGCAGCCGGGACAGGGCATCCTACGAGCAGTACTTC.

This clone is a singleton in its sample. The chain has TRBV14 and TRBJ1-6, with TRBD1 as a possible D gene (6 bases). The CDR3 length is 18 residues. CDR1 is SGHDN and CDR2 is FVKESK in the germline V gene. V gave up 0 bases and J gave up 0 bases, with 12 bases separating them. The CDR3 spells CASSQDPTGSSYNSPLHF. CDR3 nucleotides: TGTGCCAGCAGCCAAGATCCCACAGGGAGCTCCTATAATTCACCCCTCCACTTT.